The 21 T cell receptor beta chains given below trace back to one sample, sequenced in a study of T cells in Graves' hyperthyroidism and ophthalmopathy. Amplification of TCR beta CDR3 regions used RNA as the template. A set of HTBI primers served as the primers for a first-round RT-PCR of the TCR CDR3. TCRdb re-analysed the multiplex PCR reads in MiXCR, keeping a single row per CDR3 protein. This table has 450,000 to 700,000 distinct CDR3 sequences, 35% to 55% appearing once. The sample comprised peripheral blood or thyroid tissue (not recorded which). These receptors came from a woman younger than 30 with Graves' hyperthyroidism.

This clonotype has ten or more counts. The V gene is TRBV9, the J gene TRBJ2-5, with 7 positions matching TRBD1. The CDR3 has 15 residues. Germline CDR1 is SGDLS and CDR2 is YYNGEE. V shed 3 bases, J shed 1 base, and the junction held 6 bases outside the gene matches. CDR3 sequence reads: CASSARGQPQETQYF. The CDR3 DNA reads as TGTGCCAGCAGCGCTAGGGGACAGCCCCAAGAGACCCAGTACTTC.

A word on this clonotype: A much more abundant neighbour one base away suggests this may be a read error. This chain connects TRBV4-1 to TRBJ1-5; 7 bases are a match to TRBD1. Germline CDR1 is MGHRA and CDR2 is YSYEKL. The CDR3 has 14 amino acids. Unmatched junction bases numbered 5, after V lost 5 bases and J lost 4 bases. The CDR3 DNA is TGCGCCAGCAGCATTCTACAGGGGAATCAGCCCCAGCATTTT. Translation: CASSILQGNQPQHF.

The rearrangement uses TRBV2 and TRBJ2-5, with a weak D call TRBD2 (5 bases). The CDR3 covers 14 residues. With 3 bases removed from V and 4 bases from J, the gap between germline ends came to 12 bases. The germline CDR1 and CDR2 sequences are SNHLY and FYNNEI. This CDR3 reads CASSENEGVETQYF. The CDR3 DNA reads as TGTGCCAGCAGTGAGAATGAGGGAGTAGAGACCCAGTACTTC.

In regard to this clonotype: A much bigger clone sits one base away, suggesting this may be a read error. This CDR3 is missing its conserved last phenylalanine or tryptophan, likely due to a read error. The CDR3 is CASSYRAAGGYEQYL. The CDR3 bases are TGTGCCAGCAGTTACCGGGCGGCAGGGGGCTACGAGCAGTACCTC. The chain is built from TRBV6-5 and TRBJ2-7, with 7 bases matching TRBD1. The CDR3 has 15 residues. The germline gives CDR1 MNHEY, CDR2 SVGAGI. The V segment lost 2 bases and the J segment 3 bases; nucleotides outside the gene matches: 7.

The table lists this clonotype with many counts. This chain uses TRBV9 with TRBJ1-6, with 10 bases lining up with TRBD1. The CDR3 runs 14 residues. Germline V gene data show CDR1 as SGDLS and CDR2 as YYNGEE. V lost 4 bases, J lost 10 bases, and 5 bases stayed unmatched. CDR3 nucleotides: TGTGCCAGCAGCCAGGGGACAGGGGCATCACCCCTCCACTTT. Translating gives CASSQGTGASPLHF.

This clonotype was counted a few times. The V call is TRBV18, the J call TRBJ2-7; D not certain. CDR1 is KGHSH and CDR2 is LQKENI in the germline V gene. The CDR3 spans 12 residues. The V gene lost 3 bases and the J gene lost 4 bases, with 7 bases spanning the gap. The DNA of the CDR3 is TGTGCCAGCTCACCCTCTCCTTACGAGCAGTACTTC. Its protein product is CASSPSPYEQYF.

The rearrangement uses TRBV9 and TRBJ1-1; D is ambiguous. The V and J ends lost 4 bases and 3 bases respectively, with 22 bases between them. The CDR3 runs to 17 residues. The germline V gene encodes CDR1 SGDLS and CDR2 YYNGEE. Written as DNA, the CDR3 is TGTGCCAGCAGCTTAACGGGCCTCCTAGCGGGCGACACTGAAGCTTTCTTT. This codes for CASSLTGLLAGDTEAFF.

This clonotype appeared once. This sequence may be a read error, since a much larger clone differs from it by one base. This chain links TRBV7-2 with TRBJ2-7; D may correspond to TRBD1 or TRBD2 (6 bases each). There are 14 residues in the CDR3. V gave up 5 bases and J gave up 2 bases, with 13 bases separating them. CDR1 SGHTA and CDR2 FQGNSA come from the germline V gene. The CDR3 nucleotides are TGTGCCAGCAGCACACAGAGGGGGGCCTACGAGCAGTACTTC. Its protein is CASSTQRGAYEQYF.

As regards this clonotype: This may be a read error, as it is one base from a much larger clone. This sequence joins TRBV6-4 and TRBJ1-5; D is perhaps TRBD1 (5 bases). The CDR3 covers 16 residues. V was clipped by 4 bases and J by 4 bases, with 17 bases between them. CDR1 and CDR2 from the germline V gene are MRHNA and SNTAGT. The chain's CDR3 is CASSVPSGRANQPQHF. As DNA, the CDR3 is TGTGCCAGCAGTGTCCCCTCGGGCAGGGCGAATCAGCCCCAGCATTTT.

The table lists this clonotype with many counts. The chain has TRBV20-1 and TRBJ2-7; D might be TRBD2 (5 bases). CDR1 is DFQATT, CDR2 SNEGSKA, per germline (reference sequence). Trimming stripped 7 bases from V and 3 bases from J, with 16 bases between. The CDR3 has 13 residues. In nucleotides, the CDR3 is TGCAGTGGACGGACCCCCGGGGACTACGAGCAGTACTTC. It specifies CSGRTPGDYEQYF.

The V call is TRBV12-3 or TRBV12-4, the J call TRBJ1-5; 7 nucleotides line up with TRBD1. There are 14 residues in the CDR3. J lost 11 bases, V lost 5 bases, and 12 bases had no gene match. The chain's CDR3 is CASSNTGAGETQHF. The CDR3 DNA reads as TGTGCCAGCAGTAACACAGGGGCTGGGGAGACCCAGCATTTT.

This clonotype was picked up many times. This sequence joins TRBV7-6 and TRBJ2-7; D is possibly TRBD2 (5 bases). Between the trimmed V and J ends, which lost 2 bases and 5 bases, there was a span of 13 bases. The germline V gene encodes CDR1 SGHVS and CDR2 FNYEAQ. This CDR3 is built from 14 residues. The CDR3 coding sequence is TGTGCCAGCAGCTTAACGGGATTGCAACACGAGCAGTACTTC. Translated: CASSLTGLQHEQYF.

This clonotype has a count of ten or more. The rearrangement links TRBV29-1 to TRBJ1-3; D is undetermined. Trimming shortened V by 2 bases and J by 0 bases, and 11 bases separated the two germline ends. The CDR3 has 15 residues. Germline V lookup: CDR1 SQVTM, CDR2 ANQGSEA. This CDR3 reads CSVEHNGDSGNTIYF. CDR3 coding DNA: TGCAGCGTTGAACATAACGGGGACTCTGGAAACACCATATATTTT.

This clonotype was counted between two and nine times. This rearrangement joins TRBV29-1 to TRBJ2-7, with TRBD1 identical over 7 bases. Germline values: CDR1 SQVTM, CDR2 ANQGSEA. V lost 6 bases, J lost 2 bases, and 4 bases stayed unmatched. The CDR3 has 12 residues. The CDR3, as DNA: TGCAGCGTAGGGGACAGCGCCTACGAGCAGTACTTC. It yields the protein CSVGDSAYEQYF.

The V and J genes are TRBV24-1 and TRBJ2-5; 9 bases are shared with TRBD1. CDR1 is KGHDR and CDR2 is SFDVKD in the germline V gene. The trim removed 4 bases at V and 0 bases at J, leaving 8 bases unmatched. The CDR3 totals 17 residues. CDR3 loop: CATSESGTGRYQETQYF. The CDR3 DNA sequence: TGTGCCACCAGTGAGTCCGGGACAGGGAGGTACCAAGAGACCCAGTACTTC.

Note on this clonotype: The germline gene is not matched at one end of the junction; a read error may be the cause. The chain uses TRBV7-8 and TRBJ2-2; D may match TRBD1 or TRBD2 (7 bases each). CDR1 and CDR2 from the germline V gene are SGHVS and FQNEAQ. This CDR3 spans 15 amino acids. The DNA of the CDR3 is TGCGCCAGCAGCCAAGATGCCAGGGGGAGGGGGGAGCTGTTCTTT. Translation gives CASSQDARGRGELFF.

The sample holds many counts of this clonotype. This chain's CDR3 is CASSLGPRAGEETQYF. DNA of the CDR3: TGTGCCAGCAGCCTAGGGCCCCGGGCAGGGGAAGAGACCCAGTACTTC. This sequence joins TRBV7-9 and TRBJ2-5, with D possibly being TRBD1 (6 bases). The germline gives CDR1 SEHNR, CDR2 FQNEAQ (reference sequence). V lost 5 bases and J lost 3, with 19 bases in between. The CDR3 extends over 16 amino acids.

This clonotype was counted ten times or more. V and J are TRBV7-2 and TRBJ2-5, with 13 bases that match TRBD2. The V gene end was trimmed by 5 bases and the J gene end by 3 bases; junction bases not matched to a gene: 6. This CDR3 spans 16 amino acids. Germline loops: CDR1 SGHTA, CDR2 FQGNSA. CDR3 sequence (DNA): TGTGCCAGCAGCCTCCTGGGACTAGCGGGAAAAGAGACCCAGTACTTC. This sequence encodes CASSLLGLAGKETQYF.

At least ten counts were recorded for this clonotype. The chain employs TRBV12-3 or TRBV12-4 and TRBJ2-7; 10 bases fit TRBD2. V dropped 4 bases and J dropped 4; count of bases not matched to a gene: 7. This CDR3 is built from 15 residues. As DNA, the CDR3 is TGTGCCAGCAGTTATTCTAGCGGGAGTGGGTACGAGCAGTACTTC. This codes for CASSYSSGSGYEQYF.

This clonotype appeared a single time. The chain joins TRBV7-9 to TRBJ1-2, with a possible D match to TRBD1 (5 bases). The germline CDR1 and CDR2 sequences are SEHNR and FQNEAQ (reference sequence). The V gene lost 5 bases and the J gene lost 3 bases, with 16 bases spanning the gap. The CDR3 extends over 15 amino acids. The CDR3: CASSLLTRGDYGYTF. CDR3 coding DNA: TGTGCCAGCAGCCTTCTCACTCGGGGGGACTATGGCTACACCTTC.

This clonotype came up many times. The rearrangement joins TRBV5-1 to TRBJ2-6; D call uncertain. Germline-derived CDR1 and CDR2 are SGHRS and YFSETQ. Trimming stripped 7 bases from V and 0 bases from J, with 20 bases between. This CDR3 comprises 18 residues. CDR3 sequence reads: CASGELKFTLSGANVLTF. In nucleotides, the CDR3 is TGCGCCAGCGGAGAGCTTAAGTTCACCCTCTCTGGGGCCAACGTCCTGACTTTC.